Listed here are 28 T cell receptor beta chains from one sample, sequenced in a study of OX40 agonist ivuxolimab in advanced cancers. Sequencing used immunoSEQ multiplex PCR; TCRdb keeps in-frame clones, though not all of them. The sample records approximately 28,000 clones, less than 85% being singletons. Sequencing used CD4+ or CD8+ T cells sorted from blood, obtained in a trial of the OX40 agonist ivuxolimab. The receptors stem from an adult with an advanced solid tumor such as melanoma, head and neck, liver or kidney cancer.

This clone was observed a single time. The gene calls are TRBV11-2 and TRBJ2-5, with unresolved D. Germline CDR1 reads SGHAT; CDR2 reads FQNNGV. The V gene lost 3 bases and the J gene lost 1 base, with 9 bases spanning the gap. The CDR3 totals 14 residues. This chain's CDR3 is CASSFGDGQETQYF. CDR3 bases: TGTGCCAGCAGCTTCGGAGACGGCCAAGAGACCCAGTACTTC.

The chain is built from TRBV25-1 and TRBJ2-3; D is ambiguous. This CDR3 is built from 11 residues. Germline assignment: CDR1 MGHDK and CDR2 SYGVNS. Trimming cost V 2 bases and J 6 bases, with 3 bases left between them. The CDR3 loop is CASSETDTQYF. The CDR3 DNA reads TGTGCCAGCAGTGAAACGGATACGCAGTATTTT.

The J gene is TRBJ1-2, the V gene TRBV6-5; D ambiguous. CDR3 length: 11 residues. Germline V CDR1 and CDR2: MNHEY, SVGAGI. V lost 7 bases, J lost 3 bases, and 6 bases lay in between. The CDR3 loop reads CASNSYYGYTF. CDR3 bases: TGTGCCAGCAACAGCTACTATGGCTACACCTTC.

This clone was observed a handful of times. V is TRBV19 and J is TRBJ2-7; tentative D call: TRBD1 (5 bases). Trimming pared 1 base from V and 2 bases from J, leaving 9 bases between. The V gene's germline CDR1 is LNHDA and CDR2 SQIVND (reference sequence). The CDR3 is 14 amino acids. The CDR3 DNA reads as TGTGCCAGTAGTATAGCAGGGTTCACCTACGAGCAGTACTTC. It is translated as CASSIAGFTYEQYF.

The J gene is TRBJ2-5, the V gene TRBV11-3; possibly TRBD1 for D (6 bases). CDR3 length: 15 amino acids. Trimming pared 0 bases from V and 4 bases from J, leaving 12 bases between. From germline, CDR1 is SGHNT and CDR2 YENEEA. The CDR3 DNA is TGTGCCAGCAGCTTAGATGGGGGCCTTGCAGAGACCCAGTACTTC. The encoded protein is CASSLDGGLAETQYF.

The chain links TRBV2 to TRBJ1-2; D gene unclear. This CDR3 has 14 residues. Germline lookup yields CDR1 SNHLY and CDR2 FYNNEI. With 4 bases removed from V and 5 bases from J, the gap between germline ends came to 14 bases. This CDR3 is CASSASAVAYGYTF. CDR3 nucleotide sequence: TGTGCCAGCAGTGCTTCGGCTGTAGCATATGGCTACACCTTC. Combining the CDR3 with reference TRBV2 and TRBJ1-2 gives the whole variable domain EPEVTQTPSHQVTQMGQEVILRCVPISNHLYFYWYRQILGQKVEFLVSFYNNEISEKSEIFDDQFSVERPDGSNFTLKIRSTKLEDSAMYFCASSASAVAYGYTFGSGTRLTVV.

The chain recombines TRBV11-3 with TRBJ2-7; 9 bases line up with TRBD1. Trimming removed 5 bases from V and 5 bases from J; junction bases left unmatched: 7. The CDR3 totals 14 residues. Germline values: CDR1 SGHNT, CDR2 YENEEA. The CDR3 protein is CASSPRDRANEQYF. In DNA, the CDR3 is TGTGCCAGCAGCCCGCGGGACAGGGCTAACGAGCAGTACTTC.

CDR3 region: CASSSTGTGELFF. CDR3 sequence (DNA): TGTGCCAGCAGCTCTACAGGGACTGGGGAGCTGTTTTTT. V gene TRBV7-6 combines with J gene TRBJ2-2; either TRBD1 or TRBD2 may supply D (6 bases each). Germline values: CDR1 SGHVS, CDR2 FNYEAQ. Trimming took 4 bases from V and 8 from J, leaving 11 bases between them. The CDR3 consists of 13 residues.

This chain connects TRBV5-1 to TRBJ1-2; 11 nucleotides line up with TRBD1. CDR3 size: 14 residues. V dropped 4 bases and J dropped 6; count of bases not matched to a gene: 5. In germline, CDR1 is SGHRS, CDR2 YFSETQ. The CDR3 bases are TGCGCCAGCAGCCTCTGGACAGGGGGCAATGGCTACACCTTC. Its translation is CASSLWTGGNGYTF.

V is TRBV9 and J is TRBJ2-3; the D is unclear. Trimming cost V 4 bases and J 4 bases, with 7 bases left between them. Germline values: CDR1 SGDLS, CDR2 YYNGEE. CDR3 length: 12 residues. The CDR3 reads CASSPGADTQYF. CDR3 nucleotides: TGTGCCAGCAGCCCTGGCGCAGATACGCAGTATTTT.

The CDR3 is CSVEDLRDIDPTDTQYF. The DNA for the CDR3 is TGCAGCGTTGAAGATCTTCGGGACATAGACCCCACAGATACGCAGTATTTT. The genes are TRBV29-1 and TRBJ2-3; the D gene is possibly TRBD1 (6 bases). The CDR3 is 17 residues long. Trimming took off 0 bases at V and 2 bases at J, with 18 bases between the two ends. Germline V gene lookup returns CDR1 SQVTM and CDR2 ANQGSEA.

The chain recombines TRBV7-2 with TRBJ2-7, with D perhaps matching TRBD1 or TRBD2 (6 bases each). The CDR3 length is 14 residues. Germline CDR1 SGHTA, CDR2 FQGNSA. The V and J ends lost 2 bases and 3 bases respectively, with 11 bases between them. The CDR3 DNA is TGTGCCAGCAGCTTAAAGGGGGGCCACTACGAGCAGTACTTC. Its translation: CASSLKGGHYEQYF.

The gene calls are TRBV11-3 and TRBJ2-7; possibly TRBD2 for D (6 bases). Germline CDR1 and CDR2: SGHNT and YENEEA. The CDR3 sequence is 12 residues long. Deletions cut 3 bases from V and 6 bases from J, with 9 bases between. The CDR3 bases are TGTGCCAGCAGCTTTGGGACTTCCGAGCAGTACTTC. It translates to CASSFGTSEQYF.

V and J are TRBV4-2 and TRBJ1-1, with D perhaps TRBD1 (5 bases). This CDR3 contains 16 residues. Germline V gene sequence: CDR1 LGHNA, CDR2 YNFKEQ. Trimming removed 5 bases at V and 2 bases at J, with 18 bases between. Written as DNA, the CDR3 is TGTGCCAGCAGCAAACGCTTGGGGCAGGCCAACACTGAAGCTTTCTTT. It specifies CASSKRLGQANTEAFF.

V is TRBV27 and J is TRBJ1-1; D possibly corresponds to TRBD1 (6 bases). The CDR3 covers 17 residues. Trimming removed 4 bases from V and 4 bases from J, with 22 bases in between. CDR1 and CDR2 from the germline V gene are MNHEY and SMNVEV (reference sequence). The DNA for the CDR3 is TGTGCCAGCAGTTCCAAGGGGGTGACGGCAAGGCCCACTGAAGCTTTCTTT. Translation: CASSSKGVTARPTEAFF.

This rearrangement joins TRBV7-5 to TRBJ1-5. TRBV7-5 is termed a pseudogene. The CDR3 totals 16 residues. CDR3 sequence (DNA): TGTGTCAGAAGCTTAGTACGCAGGGAGAGCAATCAGCCCCAGCATTTT. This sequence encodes CVRSLVRRESNQPQHF.

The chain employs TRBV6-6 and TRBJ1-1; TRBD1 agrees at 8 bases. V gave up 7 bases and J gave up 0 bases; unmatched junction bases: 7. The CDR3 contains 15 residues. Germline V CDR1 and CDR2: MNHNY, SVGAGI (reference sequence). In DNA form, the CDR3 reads TGTGCCAGCAATAACCGGGACAGGATGAACACTGAAGCTTTCTTT. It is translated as CASNNRDRMNTEAFF.

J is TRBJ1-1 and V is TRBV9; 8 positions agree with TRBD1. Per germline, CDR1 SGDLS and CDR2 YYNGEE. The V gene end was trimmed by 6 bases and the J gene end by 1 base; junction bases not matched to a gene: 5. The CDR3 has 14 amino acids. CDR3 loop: CASTRTGTNTEAFF. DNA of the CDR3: TGTGCCAGCACCCGGACAGGGACGAACACTGAAGCTTTCTTT.

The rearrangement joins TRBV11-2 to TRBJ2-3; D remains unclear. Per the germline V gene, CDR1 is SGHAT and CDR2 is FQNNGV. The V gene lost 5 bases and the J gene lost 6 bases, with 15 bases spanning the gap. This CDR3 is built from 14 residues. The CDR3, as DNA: TGTGCCAGCAGCGCCAGGCTCCCACCTGATACGCAGTATTTT. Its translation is CASSARLPPDTQYF.

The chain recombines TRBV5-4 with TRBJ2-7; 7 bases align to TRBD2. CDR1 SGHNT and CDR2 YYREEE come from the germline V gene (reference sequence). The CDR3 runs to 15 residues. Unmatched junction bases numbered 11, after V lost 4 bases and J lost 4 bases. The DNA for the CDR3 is TGTGCCAGCAGCCGAACCGGGACTAACGGATACGAGCAGTACTTC. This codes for CASSRTGTNGYEQYF.

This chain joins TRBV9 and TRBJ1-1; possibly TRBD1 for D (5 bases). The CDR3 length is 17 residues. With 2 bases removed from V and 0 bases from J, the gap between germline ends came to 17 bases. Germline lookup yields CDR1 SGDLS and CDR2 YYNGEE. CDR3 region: CASSVPDSLRMNTEAFF. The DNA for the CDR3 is TGTGCCAGCAGCGTCCCTGACAGCCTGCGAATGAACACTGAAGCTTTCTTT.

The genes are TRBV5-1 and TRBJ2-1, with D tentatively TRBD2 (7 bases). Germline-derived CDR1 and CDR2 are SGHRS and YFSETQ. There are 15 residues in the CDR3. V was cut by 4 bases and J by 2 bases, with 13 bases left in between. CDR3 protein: CASSMIGGPYNEQFF. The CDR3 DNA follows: TGCGCCAGCAGCATGATCGGGGGGCCCTACAATGAGCAGTTCTTC.

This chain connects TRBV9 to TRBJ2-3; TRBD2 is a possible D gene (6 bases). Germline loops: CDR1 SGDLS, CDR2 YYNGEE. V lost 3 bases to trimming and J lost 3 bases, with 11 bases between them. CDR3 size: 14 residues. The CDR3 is CASSEGTGTDTQYF. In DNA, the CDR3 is TGTGCCAGCAGCGAGGGGACTGGAACAGATACGCAGTATTTT.

The chain's CDR3 is CSATDRVIDEQYF. CDR3 bases: TGCAGCGCCACCGACAGGGTTATCGACGAGCAGTACTTC. The chain has TRBV29-1 and TRBJ2-7; 7 bases agree with TRBD1. V lost 7 bases to trimming and J lost 5 bases; unmatched junction nucleotides: 11. Germline loops: CDR1 SQVTM, CDR2 ANQGSEA. There are 13 residues in the CDR3.

The CDR3 here is CASSLGARPTYNSPLHF. For the CDR3, the DNA is TGTGCCAGCAGCTTAGGGGCCCGACCCACCTATAATTCACCCCTCCACTTT. V and J are TRBV7-6 and TRBJ1-6; D not certain. The CDR3 runs 17 residues. Per the germline V gene, CDR1 is SGHVS and CDR2 is FNYEAQ. Trimming pared 1 base from V and 2 bases from J, leaving 12 bases between.

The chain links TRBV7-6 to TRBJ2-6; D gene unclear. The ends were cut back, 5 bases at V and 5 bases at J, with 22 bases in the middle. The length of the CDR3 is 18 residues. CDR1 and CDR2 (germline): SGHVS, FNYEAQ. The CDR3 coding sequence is TGTGCCAGCAGCCAGCTGGCAGTGCCACAAAGTCGGGCCAACGTCCTGACTTTC. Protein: CASSQLAVPQSRANVLTF.

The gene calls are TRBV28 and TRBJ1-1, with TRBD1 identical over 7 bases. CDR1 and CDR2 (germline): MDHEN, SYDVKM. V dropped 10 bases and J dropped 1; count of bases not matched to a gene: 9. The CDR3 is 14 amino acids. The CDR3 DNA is TGTGCCACCCACAGGGGTTGGTCGAACACTGAAGCTTTCTTT. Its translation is CATHRGWSNTEAFF.

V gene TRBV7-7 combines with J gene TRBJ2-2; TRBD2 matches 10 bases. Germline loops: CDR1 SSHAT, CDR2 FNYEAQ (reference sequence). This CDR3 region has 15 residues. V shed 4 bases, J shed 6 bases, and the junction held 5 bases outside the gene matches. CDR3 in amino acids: CASSSGTSAPGELFF. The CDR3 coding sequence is TGTGCCAGCAGCTCCGGGACTAGCGCCCCCGGGGAGCTGTTTTTT.